This TCR beta chain was found in a study of T cells in Graves' hyperthyroidism and ophthalmopathy. Study information: Peripheral blood was obtained at initial diagnosis, preceding any treatment. Study-wide findings and caveats: Blood samples included most of the expanded thyroid clonotypes exceeding 0.001.

It was RNA transcripts that yielded the amplified TCR beta CDR3 regions. The HTBI set primed first-round TCR CDR3 RT-PCR. One entry per CDR3 protein, called by TCRdb with MiXCR from the multiplex PCR reads. The repertoire has a few hundred thousand distinct CDR3 sequences, approximately 14% of them found once; the top ten carry approximately 7.5%. This clonotype was seen ten or more times. Antigen unknown. Patients aged 18 to 65 had newly diagnosed hyperthyroidism that had lasted under 2 months. The PBMCs were taken from approximately 9 ml of fresh peripheral blood. The CDR3 has 17 amino acids. Germline V lookup: CDR1 DFQATT, CDR2 SNEGSKA (reference sequence). Trimming took 4 bases from V and 5 from J; bases not matched to a gene: 10.

The chain links TRBV20-1 to TRBJ2-5; TRBD2 aligns across 16 bases. The TCR originated in a woman between 18 and 30 years old with Graves' hyperthyroidism. The material sequenced was blood. Here the CDR3 DNA reads TGCAGTGCTAAGGCGGGACTAGCGGGAGGGCCATCGGAGACCCAGTACTTC. It yields the protein CSAKAGLAGGPSETQYF.